This is a list of T cell receptor beta chains from one sample in a study of shared clonotypes between healthy human individuals. Data came from immunoSEQ multiplex PCR; TCRdb stores just in-frame clones and leaves some out. The sample has roughly 2,000,000 clones; about 94% are singletons. Input material: naive CD8+ T cells sorted from blood. Receptors originate from a man between 18 and 35 years old in good health. The CDR3 runs from the conserved cysteine through the conserved F or W. The D gene is left open where the match is weak. The size of a clone is reported for some rows only, either as once, few or many, or as a class for expanded clones.

size,J,D,V,CDR3,DNA
-,TRBJ1-4,-,TRBV9,CASSVGSGSNEKLFF,TGTGCCAGCAGCGTAGGATCCGGGAGCAATGAAAAACTGTTTTTT
-,TRBJ2-1,TRBD2,TRBV28,CASRGAGEQFF,TGTGCCAGCAGAGGGGCGGGGGAACAGTTCTTC
-,TRBJ2-2,-,TRBV10-3,CAIRFQDSRTGELFF,TGTGCCATCCGATTCCAGGACAGCCGGACCGGGGAGCTGTTTTTT
-,TRBJ2-1,-,TRBV6-1,CASSYLHEQFF,TGTGCCAGCAGTTACCTTCACGAGCAGTTCTTC
-,TRBJ2-7,-,TRBV9,CASSERDLSSYEQYF,TGTGCCAGCAGCGAGAGGGACCTGAGCTCCTACGAGCAGTACTTC
-,TRBJ2-1,TRBD2,TRBV5-4,CASSLAAGVSNEQFF,TGTGCCAGCAGCTTGGCAGCGGGAGTTTCCAATGAGCAGTTCTTC
-,TRBJ1-4,-,TRBV27,CASSPQGTTNEKLFF,TGTGCCAGCAGTCCCCAGGGTACAACTAATGAAAAACTGTTTTTT
-,TRBJ1-6,-,TRBV4-1,CASSQEAGGISPLHF,TGCGCCAGCAGCCAAGAGGCCGGGGGCATATCACCCCTCCACTTT
-,TRBJ2-1,TRBD2,TRBV13,CASSFSGGLYNEQFF,TGTGCCAGCAGCTTTAGCGGGGGACTCTACAATGAGCAGTTCTTC
-,TRBJ1-2,-,TRBV4-1,CASSTRQASNYGYTF,TGCGCCAGCAGCACAAGACAGGCCTCCAACTATGGCTACACCTTC
-,TRBJ1-1,-,TRBV7-9,CASSLVRTNTEAFF,TGTGCCAGCAGCTTAGTCCGGACCAACACTGAAGCTTTCTTT
-,TRBJ2-7,-,TRBV5-1,CASSRDGYEQYF,TGCGCCAGCAGCCGGGACGGGTACGAGCAGTACTTC
-,TRBJ1-1,TRBD1,TRBV29-1,CSSAGGSVVSNTEAFF,TGCAGCTCGGCAGGGGGATCGGTTGTTTCGAACACTGAAGCTTTCTTT
-,TRBJ2-7,TRBD1,TRBV5-1,CASSLAGSRPRGLHEQYF,TGCGCCAGCAGCTTGGCCGGCTCGAGACCGAGGGGGCTCCACGAGCAGTACTTC
-,TRBJ1-2,TRBD1,TRBV5-1,CASRMTGNYGYTF,TGCGCCAGCAGGATGACAGGGAACTATGGCTACACCTTC
-,TRBJ2-5,TRBD1,TRBV6-1,CASSPRTGWETQYF,TGTGCCAGCAGTCCCCGGACAGGGTGGGAGACCCAGTACTTC
-,TRBJ2-2,-,TRBV7-3,CASSLSFVQAVDTGELFF,TGTGCCAGCAGCTTGAGCTTCGTGCAGGCAGTAGACACCGGGGAGCTGTTTTTT
-,TRBJ1-5,-,TRBV7-9,CASSPGINQPQHF,TGTGCCAGCAGCCCTGGCATCAATCAGCCCCAGCATTTT
-,TRBJ2-7,-,TRBV6-1,CASSEAPLFSYEQYF,TGTGCCAGCAGTGAAGCGCCCTTATTCTCCTACGAGCAGTACTTC
-,TRBJ2-7,-,TRBV4-1,CASSQEYAGSEQYF,TGCGCCAGCAGCCAAGAATACGCGGGAAGCGAGCAGTACTTC
-,TRBJ2-5,TRBD2,TRBV7-2,CASSRLAGGQETQYF,TGTGCCAGCAGCCGCCTAGCGGGGGGGCAAGAGACCCAGTACTTC
-,TRBJ2-1,TRBD2,TRBV7-2,CASSLPGLAGQNEQFF,TGTGCCAGCAGCTTACCCGGACTAGCGGGACAAAATGAGCAGTTCTTC
-,TRBJ2-7,-,TRBV6-1,CASSEAGGGYEQYF,TGTGCCAGCAGTGAAGCAGGGGGGGGCTACGAGCAGTACTTC
once,TRBJ2-7,-,TRBV9,CASSARSPLCEQYF,TGTGCCAGCAGCGCACGGTCCCCCCTCTGCGAGCAGTACTTC
-,TRBJ2-1,-,TRBV7-6,CASSFRAAYNEQFF,TGTGCCAGCAGCTTTCGTGCGGCCTACAATGAGCAGTTCTTC
-,TRBJ2-5,TRBD1,TRBV7-6,CASSLRTGQETQYF,TGTGCCAGCAGCCTCCGGACAGGACAAGAGACCCAGTACTTC
few,TRBJ2-1,-,TRBV5-1,CASSLDGYEQFF,TGCGCCAGCAGCTTGGATGGCTATGAGCAGTTCTTC
-,TRBJ2-3,TRBD2,TRBV5-4,CASSSDRTSGGLSTDTQYF,TGTGCCAGCAGCTCTGATAGGACTAGCGGGGGACTCAGCACAGATACGCAGTATTTT
-,TRBJ1-1,-,TRBV13,CASSLGEGPRNTEAFF,TGTGCCAGCAGCTTAGGGGAGGGACCGAGGAACACTGAAGCTTTCTTT
-,TRBJ2-5,-,TRBV7-9,CASSLDAQGFETQYF,TGTGCCAGCAGCTTAGATGCGCAGGGTTTTGAGACCCAGTACTTC
-,TRBJ2-1,TRBD1,TRBV4-1,CASSAGTGSHEQFF,TGCGCCAGCAGCGCGGGGACAGGGAGCCATGAGCAGTTCTTC
-,TRBJ1-1,TRBD1,TRBV14,CASSQPGQEYTEAFF,TGTGCCAGCAGCCAACCGGGACAGGAGTACACTGAAGCTTTCTTT
-,TRBJ1-2,-,TRBV6-1,CASSEWGGGYTF,TGTGCCAGCAGTGAATGGGGAGGCGGCTACACCTTC
-,TRBJ2-7,TRBD1,TRBV4-1,CASSQTGQGSYEQYF,TGCGCCAGCAGCCAAACGGGACAGGGGTCCTACGAGCAGTACTTC
-,TRBJ1-1,-,TRBV9,CASSAPRTEAFF,TGTGCCAGCAGCGCCCCCCGGACTGAAGCTTTCTTT
-,TRBJ2-1,-,TRBV5-6,CASSWGDYEQFF,TGTGCCAGCAGCTGGGGCGACTATGAGCAGTTCTTC
-,TRBJ2-7,-,TRBV27,CASSWKIPYEQYF,TGTGCCAGCAGCTGGAAAATACCCTACGAGCAGTACTTC
-,TRBJ2-7,-,TRBV11-2,CASSLYRSYEQYF,TGTGCCAGCAGCTTATACAGATCCTACGAGCAGTACTTC
-,TRBJ2-7,-,TRBV29-1,CSVDNSYEQYF,TGCAGCGTTGATAACTCCTACGAGCAGTACTTC
-,TRBJ1-2,-,TRBV21-1,CASSKISVGYTF,TGTGCCAGCAGCAAAATCTCGGTTGGCTACACCTTC
-,TRBJ1-4,TRBD1,TRBV4-1,CASSHSGTEFNEKLFF,TGCGCCAGCAGCCATTCGGGGACAGAGTTTAATGAAAAACTGTTTTTT